One and the same sample provided the 27 T cell receptor beta chains below, sequenced in a study of identical twins. MiXCR was run by TCRdb on the 5' RACE reads, yielding one entry per CDR3 protein. The data contain 1.5 million to 2 million distinct CDR3 sequences, roughly 35% of them singletons. Material for sequencing was cord blood. These receptor sequences come from a newborn girl in good health.

This clonotype was recorded at least ten times. The CDR3 nucleotides read TGTGCCAGCAGTTTAACCAAGTACAATGAGCAGTTCTTC. It is translated as CASSLTKYNEQFF. This chain joins TRBV12-3 or TRBV12-4 and TRBJ2-1; no reliable D call. Trimming removed 2 bases at V and 4 bases at J, with 6 bases between. The CDR3 consists of 13 residues.

The chain has TRBV20-1 and TRBJ2-7, with unresolved D. The V end was cut by 4 bases, the J end by 3 bases, with 7 bases between. The CDR3 covers 11 residues. Germline CDR1 reads DFQATT; CDR2 reads SNEGSKA (reference sequence). The CDR3, as DNA: TGCAGTGCTATTGACGGCTACGAGCAGTACTTC. This codes for CSAIDGYEQYF.

V and J are TRBV5-8 and TRBJ2-3, with D perhaps being TRBD1 or TRBD2 (5 bases each). CDR3 length: 16 amino acids. Looked up from germline, CDR1 is SGHTS and CDR2 is YDEGEE. V lost 5 bases, J lost 4 bases, and 20 bases lay in between. Here the CDR3 reads CASRRDRLRVADTQYF. Written as DNA, the CDR3 is TGTGCCAGCAGAAGGGACCGACTCAGGGTTGCAGATACGCAGTATTTT.

This chain connects TRBV6-1 to TRBJ2-7, with 10 nucleotides matching TRBD2. The germline V gene encodes CDR1 MNHNS and CDR2 SASEGT. The CDR3 is made up of 16 amino acids. The V gene end was trimmed by 5 bases and the J gene end by 3 bases; junction bases not matched to a gene: 10. The CDR3 bases are TGTGCCAGCAGTCGAAGCCTAGCGGGAGAGGACTACGAGCAGTACTTC. Amino acid sequence: CASSRSLAGEDYEQYF.

In this sample, this clonotype turned up many times. The rearrangement joins TRBV6-1 to TRBJ1-2; D is unresolved. The CDR3 loop spans 13 amino acids. The germline V gene encodes CDR1 MNHNS and CDR2 SASEGT. V was shortened by 3 bases and J by 3 bases, with 8 bases between the two germline ends. The CDR3 sequence: CASSEWVDYGYTF. Written as DNA, the CDR3 is TGTGCCAGCAGTGAGTGGGTTGACTATGGCTACACCTTC.

The genes are TRBV6-5 and TRBJ1-1, with D possibly being TRBD1 (5 bases). The CDR3 has 14 amino acids. Looked up from germline, CDR1 is MNHEY and CDR2 is SVGAGI. The germline V and J ends were trimmed by 7 bases and 2 bases, with 14 bases remaining between them. The CDR3 coding sequence is TGTGCCAGCACCCAGGGACGGCTAAACACTGAAGCTTTCTTT. Its translation is CASTQGRLNTEAFF.

The rearrangement uses TRBV7-2 and TRBJ2-1; 7 bases are shared with TRBD2. Germline values: CDR1 SGHTA, CDR2 FQGNSA. The ends lost 2 bases at V and 8 bases at J; junction bases unmatched: 12. The CDR3 is 16 amino acids. The CDR3 region is CASSLFHAGLGDEQFF. The CDR3 nucleotides are TGTGCCAGCAGCTTATTTCATGCTGGACTAGGCGATGAGCAGTTCTTC. The full variable domain, completed using reference TRBV7-2 and TRBJ2-1, is GAGVSQSPSNKVTEKGKDVELRCDPISGHTALYWYRQSLGQGLEFLIYFQGNSAPDKSGLPSDRFSAERTGGSVSTLTIQRTQQEDSAVYLCASSLFHAGLGDEQFFGPGTRLTVL.

As concerns this clonotype: Its ends do not fully match the called genes, so a read error is possible. The chain uses TRBV6-5 and TRBJ2-5; 11 bases align to TRBD1. Germline V gives CDR1 MNHEY, CDR2 SVGAGI. The CDR3 is made up of 15 amino acids. CDR3 amino acids: CASRTLGQGEKTLYF. CDR3 coding DNA: TGTGCCAGCAGAACCCTGGGACAGGGGGAAAAGACCCTGTACTTC.

This clonotype was recorded a few times. The chain combines TRBV5-1 with TRBJ2-3; TRBD2 is a possible D gene (6 bases). Germline CDR1 and CDR2: SGHRS and YFSETQ. Trimming left V 1 base short and J 1 base short, with 10 bases between. CDR3 length: 15 amino acids. Here the CDR3 DNA reads TGCGCCAGCAGCTTGTCGTCTAGCGGCACAGATACGCAGTATTTT. As protein: CASSLSSSGTDTQYF.

This chain connects TRBV20-1 to TRBJ2-7, with TRBD2 matching 7 bases. V was clipped by 3 bases and J by 2 bases; unmatched bases: 7. Germline loops: CDR1 DFQATT, CDR2 SNEGSKA (reference sequence). The CDR3 spans 14 residues. Here the CDR3 DNA reads TGCAGTGCTAGCCACGCTAGCGGAACCTACGAGCAGTACTTC. Its translation is CSASHASGTYEQYF.

This clonotype was seen more than once but under ten times. The rearrangement joins TRBV12-3 or TRBV12-4 to TRBJ1-5; 7 bases agree with TRBD1. The ends lost 3 bases at V and 6 bases at J; junction bases unmatched: 8. This CDR3 contains 15 residues. The CDR3 DNA is TGTGCCAGCAGTTTTAGGAACAGGGGAGGTCAGCCCCAGCATTTT. Amino acids: CASSFRNRGGQPQHF.

The chain uses TRBV2 and TRBJ2-5; 9 nucleotides align to TRBD2. After removal of 4 bases from V and 5 bases from J, the junction contained 11 bases not matched to a gene. Germline V gene lookup returns CDR1 SNHLY and CDR2 FYNNEI. The CDR3 loop spans 16 amino acids. CDR3 loop: CASSVGTSRTRETQYF. The CDR3 nucleotides read TGTGCCAGCAGTGTTGGGACTAGCAGAACGAGGGAGACCCAGTACTTC.

The chain recombines TRBV20-1 with TRBJ2-3, with 11 bases aligning to TRBD2. The CDR3 runs 13 residues. With 6 bases clipped from V and 8 bases from J, the junction kept 7 bases outside the gene matches. Germline V gene lookup returns CDR1 DFQATT and CDR2 SNEGSKA (reference sequence). The CDR3 coding sequence is TGCAGTGCGGTAGCGGGAGGGTCCGGTACGCAGTATTTT. It specifies CSAVAGGSGTQYF.

The V gene is TRBV27, the J gene TRBJ1-5, with 10 bases fitting TRBD1. After removal of 4 bases from V and 2 bases from J, the junction contained 5 bases not matched to a gene. The CDR3 runs to 16 residues. Germline CDR1 MNHEY, CDR2 SMNVEV (reference sequence). The CDR3 loop is CASSSTGTGGNQPQHF. Written as DNA, the CDR3 is TGTGCCAGCAGTTCGACCGGGACAGGGGGCAATCAGCCCCAGCATTTT.

In nucleotides, the CDR3 is TGCGCCAGCAGCCAAGATCCGACTAGCGGGAGGCCGGGAGAGACCCAGTACTTC. Protein: CASSQDPTSGRPGETQYF. This chain uses TRBV4-1 with TRBJ2-5; 13 nucleotides line up with TRBD2. Germline CDR1 is MGHRA and CDR2 is YSYEKL. The CDR3 has 18 amino acids. With 0 bases clipped from V and 4 bases from J, the junction kept 8 bases outside the gene matches.

The chain uses TRBV6-1 and TRBJ1-1; TRBD1 aligns across 10 bases. The V and J ends lost 5 bases and 1 base, in that order; junction bases with no gene match: 7. Germline-derived CDR1 and CDR2 are MNHNS and SASEGT. The CDR3 runs to 16 residues. CDR3 sequence (DNA): TGTGCCAGCAGTCAAGACAGGGGGCGTAGGAACACTGAAGCTTTCTTT. Translation: CASSQDRGRRNTEAFF.

The rearrangement joins TRBV11-2 to TRBJ2-1, with TRBD2 identical over 13 bases. This CDR3 region has 22 residues. Trimming cost V 0 bases and J 0 bases; bases outside gene matches: 14. Germline V lookup: CDR1 SGHAT, CDR2 FQNNGV. The DNA for the CDR3 is TGTGCCAGCAGCTTAGACACCACTAGCGGGAGGGCCTGGGCTAGCTCCTACAATGAGCAGTTCTTC. This gives the protein CASSLDTTSGRAWASSYNEQFF.

CDR3 amino acids: CAMSGGRQETQYF. CDR3 sequence (DNA): TGTGCCATGTCGGGGGGACGCCAAGAGACCCAGTACTTC. V gene TRBV10-3 combines with J gene TRBJ2-5; 7 bases match TRBD2. J lost 1 base, V lost 9 bases, and 5 bases had no gene match. Germline V CDR1 and CDR2: ENHRY, SYGVKD. The CDR3 has 13 amino acids.

The chain links TRBV2 to TRBJ1-6; D gene ambiguous. With 9 bases removed from V and 3 bases from J, the gap between germline ends came to 9 bases. Germline V gene sequence: CDR1 SNHLY, CDR2 FYNNEI. The CDR3 contains 13 residues. CDR3 nucleotides: TGTGCCAGAGGACGGTTCTATAATTCACCCCTCCACTTT. Residues: CARGRFYNSPLHF.

This CDR3 reads CASRLLSRQPQHF. For the CDR3, the DNA is TGCGCCAGCAGGCTCCTTTCTCGGCAGCCCCAGCATTTT. This chain uses TRBV23-1 with TRBJ1-5; D is unclear. TRBV23-1 is given ORF status, its function remaining uncertain. V was cut by 6 bases and J by 7 bases, with 13 bases left in between. The length of the CDR3 is 13 residues.

This clonotype was seen just once. The chain links TRBV2 to TRBJ1-5; the D is unclear. V lost 5 bases and J 3 bases, leaving 14 bases between the germline ends. CDR3 length: 15 amino acids. Germline CDR1 is SNHLY and CDR2 is FYNNEI. CDR3 sequence (DNA): TGTGCCAGCAGTCAGATTCGGGCCCCCAATCAGCCCCAGCATTTT. Protein product: CASSQIRAPNQPQHF. The full variable domain, rest sourced from reference TRBV2 and TRBJ1-5, is EPEVTQTPSHQVTQMGQEVILRCVPISNHLYFYWYRQILGQKVEFLVSFYNNEISEKSEIFDDQFSVERPDGSNFTLKIRSTKLEDSAMYFCASSQIRAPNQPQHFGDGTRLSIL.

This clonotype was detected a few times. V is TRBV4-2 and J is TRBJ1-1, with 7 bases that match TRBD1. The germline CDR1 and CDR2 sequences are LGHNA and YNFKEQ. Trimming cost V 1 base and J 4 bases; bases outside gene matches: 12. This CDR3 is built from 17 residues. CDR3 sequence (DNA): TGTGCCAGCAGCCAAGCCCCGGGGTTGCAGGGGGGCACTGAAGCTTTCTTT. Translated: CASSQAPGLQGGTEAFF.

This clonotype was observed many times. This sequence joins TRBV12-3 or TRBV12-4 and TRBJ2-7, with 8 bases matching TRBD1. V lost 9 bases and J lost 3; bases outside the gene matches: 4. The CDR3 has 12 residues. The CDR3 sequence is CASDRGSYEQYF. For the CDR3, the DNA is TGTGCCAGTGACAGGGGTAGCTACGAGCAGTACTTC.

The chain employs TRBV28 and TRBJ1-6; weak D call: TRBD1 (6 bases). Trimming removed 0 bases at V and 6 bases at J, with 9 bases between. The germline V gene encodes CDR1 MDHEN and CDR2 SYDVKM. The CDR3 spans 15 residues. The CDR3 DNA follows: TGTGCCAGCAGTTTATGGGACAGTTCTAATTCACCCCTCCACTTT. Protein sequence: CASSLWDSSNSPLHF. Drawing the rest from reference TRBV28 and TRBJ1-6, the complete variable domain is DVKVTQSSRYLVKRTGEKVFLECVQDMDHENMFWYRQDPGLGLRLIYFSYDVKMKEKGDIPEGYSVSREKKERFSLILESASTNQTSMYLCASSLWDSSNSPLHFGNGTRLTVT.

The chain combines TRBV7-9 with TRBJ1-2; no clear D. Germline values: CDR1 SEHNR, CDR2 FQNEAQ (reference sequence). This CDR3 spans 14 amino acids. V gave up 5 bases and J gave up 6 bases, with 16 bases separating them. CDR3 in DNA: TGTGCCAGCAGCCCAGTCCCGGGTGGGGATGGCTACACCTTC. Translating it yields CASSPVPGGDGYTF.

Note on this clonotype: The junction departs from the called germline gene at one end, perhaps through a read error. V and J are TRBV12-3 or TRBV12-4 and TRBJ2-4, with 7 bases that match TRBD2. The end of the DNA fits TRBJ2-7 better, so the J call may be wrong. The CDR3 covers 13 residues. CDR3 amino acids: CANSLRASGEQYF. The CDR3 coding sequence is TGTGCCAACAGTCTTAGGGCTAGCGGCGAGCAGTACTTC.

The chain recombines TRBV2 with TRBJ1-6; TRBD1 matches at 12 bases. Germline trimming cut 7 bases from V and 9 bases from J; bases unmatched to any gene: 1. The CDR3 runs 13 residues. Germline-derived CDR1 and CDR2 are SNHLY and FYNNEI. CDR3 in amino acids: CASTGQGASPLHF. The CDR3 DNA follows: TGTGCCAGCACGGGACAGGGGGCTTCACCCCTCCACTTT.